This note documents a single T cell receptor beta chain sequence. Its antigen is undetermined. This sample is drawn from a study of blood T cells in healthy people across ages. Study findings and constraints: Per million T cells, TCR beta diversity dropped about linearly as age rose.

CDR1 is SEHNR, CDR2 FQNEAQ, per germline (reference sequence). Trimming left V 3 bases short and J 0 bases short, with 12 bases between. The CDR3 has 15 amino acids. Then a second PCR, running about 6 to 11 cycles, was carried out with a sample-barcoded 5' primer and a J-beta primer mix. One entry per CDR3 protein, called by TCRdb with MiXCR from the 5' RACE reads. In the table there are 1.5 million or so distinct CDR3 sequences, approximately 38% of which are singletons. This sequence joins TRBV7-9 and TRBJ2-7; the D is unclear. The sequence came from a woman in her late teens or twenties in good health. The material sequenced was blood. CDR3 sequence reads: CASSLDGLSSYEQYF. The DNA of the CDR3 is TGTGCCAGCAGCTTGGACGGATTAAGCTCCTACGAGCAGTACTTC. The full variable domain, completed using reference TRBV7-9 and TRBJ2-7, is DTGVSQNPRHKITKRGQNVTFRCDPISEHNRLYWYRQTLGQGPEFLTYFQNEAQLEKSRLLSDRFSAERPKGSFSTLEIQRTEQGDSAMYLCASSLDGLSSYEQYFGPGTRLTVT.